The rows below give T cell receptor beta chains drawn from one sample of a study of shared clonotypes between healthy human individuals. The assay was immunoSEQ multiplex PCR, and TCRdb's table has in-frame clones only and misses some. The top ten clones hold approximately 0.5% of a sample with more than 850,000 clones, about 80% of them seen once. What was sequenced was memory CD4+ T cells from PBMCs. The receptors stem from a man aged 18 to 29 in good health. Some clones in this sample may be carry-over from other donors' samples. CDR3s include the opening cysteine and the closing phenylalanine or tryptophan. Fields, in order: V gene, D gene, J gene, clone size, CDR3 protein, CDR3 DNA. A D gene is named only where the DNA matches it firmly. Size tells how often a clone was seen (once, few, many) or the class of an expanded clone, and some rows leave it out.

TRBV5-1	NA	TRBJ2-7	NA	CASSSDPGTYEQYF	TGCGCCAGCAGCTCCGACCCCGGGACCTACGAGCAGTACTTC
TRBV7-2	NA	TRBJ2-5	NA	CASTLHLGAEETQYF	TGTGCCAGCACCCTACACTTGGGAGCTGAAGAGACCCAGTACTTC
TRBV30	TRBD2	TRBJ2-3	NA	CAWSSGRATDWADTQYF	TGTGCCTGGAGTAGCGGGAGGGCGACGGATTGGGCAGATACGCAGTATTTT
TRBV2	NA	TRBJ2-2	NA	CASRVAGTNTGELFF	TGTGCCTCTCGAGTGGCGGGGACGAACACCGGGGAGCTGTTTTTT
TRBV19	TRBD1	TRBJ1-1	NA	CASSRQGGEAFF	TGTGCCAGTAGCCGACAGGGGGGTGAAGCTTTCTTT
TRBV27	NA	TRBJ2-6	NA	CASSLLTSPPNVLTF	TGTGCCAGCAGTTTATTAACCTCCCCTCCCAACGTCCTGACTTTC
TRBV30	TRBD1	TRBJ2-1	NA	CAWNRDRDYNEQFF	TGTGCCTGGAACCGGGACAGGGATTACAACGAGCAGTTCTTC
TRBV11-3	NA	TRBJ2-1	NA	CASSLGGALNEQFF	TGTGCCAGCAGCTTAGGGGGAGCGCTAAATGAGCAGTTCTTC
TRBV28	NA	TRBJ1-3	NA	CASFAGNTIYF	TGTGCCAGCTTCGCTGGAAACACCATATATTTT
TRBV6-4	NA	TRBJ2-1	NA	CASSDDSHNEQFF	TGTGCCAGCAGTGACGACTCCCACAATGAGCAGTTCTTC
TRBV7-2	NA	TRBJ1-1	NA	CASSWTGRNTEAFF	TGTGCCAGCAGCTGGACCGGGAGGAACACTGAAGCTTTCTTT
TRBV18	NA	TRBJ2-7	NA	CASSTQGGRDEQYF	TGTGCCAGCTCAACACAGGGAGGAAGGGACGAGCAGTACTTC
TRBV6-4	NA	TRBJ2-4	NA	CASSDSQDPKNIQYF	TGTGCCAGCAGTGACTCGCAGGACCCCAAAAACATTCAGTACTTC
TRBV5-4	TRBD2	TRBJ2-1	few	CASSLGTSGVNEQFF	TGTGCCAGCAGCTTGGGGACTAGCGGGGTCAATGAGCAGTTCTTC
TRBV27	TRBD1	TRBJ1-1	NA	CASSLTGTAYTEAFF	TGTGCCAGCAGTTTAACCGGGACAGCATACACTGAAGCTTTCTTT
TRBV6-1	NA	TRBJ2-7	NA	CASSESTIPGEQYF	TGTGCCAGCAGTGAATCCACCATCCCTGGAGAGCAGTACTTC
TRBV4-1	NA	TRBJ2-7	NA	CASSQDGRFGEQYF	TGCGCCAGCAGCCAAGATGGGAGGTTCGGCGAGCAGTACTTC
TRBV11-2	NA	TRBJ2-2	few	CASSFLDTATGELFF	TGTGCCAGCAGCTTCCTAGATACGGCCACCGGGGAGCTGTTTTTT
TRBV6-1	NA	TRBJ1-3	NA	CASRKQGGGNTIYF	TGTGCCAGCAGAAAACAGGGTGGTGGAAACACCATATATTTT
TRBV7-6	TRBD2	TRBJ2-7	NA	CASRLAPTYEQYF	TGTGCCAGCAGACTAGCGCCTACCTACGAGCAGTACTTC